This paragraph reports one TCR beta chain. This sample was taken from a study of blood T cell repertoires in COVID-19. In the original processing: It was from reference gene primer amplification that nucleated cell counts were estimated. Method: immunoSEQ multiplex PCR; TCRdb's copy keeps in-frame clones and lacks some. V and J calls and clone size are those listed in that table; D and trimming were worked out from the DNA. This table holds roughly 110,000 clones, roughly four fifths found once. Trimming cost V 5 bases and J 5 bases; bases outside gene matches: 7. Germline values: CDR1 LGHDT, CDR2 YNNKEL (reference sequence). This CDR3 spans 14 amino acids.

The clonotype comes from a human donor in a cohort sampled during active COVID-19. This rearrangement joins TRBV3-1 (or the pseudogene TRBV3-2) to TRBJ1-2, with 8 nucleotides matching TRBD1. The sequencing sample was made of peripheral blood. CDR3 loop: CASSSDRVPYGYTF. The CDR3 DNA follows: TGTGCCAGCAGCTCGGACAGGGTGCCTTATGGCTACACCTTC.